These T cell receptor beta chains were read from a single sample in a study of vaccination and CD4 T cells after COVID-19. Antigen specificity for these receptors is unknown. TCRdb re-called the PCR reads through MiXCR, storing one row per CDR3 protein. The sample contains 20,000 to 25,000 distinct CDR3 sequences, 35% to 45% of which appear only once. Source: CD4+ T cells from blood, cultured in vitro, taken before SARS-CoV-2 vaccination. The receptors derive from a human donor who had recovered from COVID-19. CDR3s leave out the opening cysteine and the closing phenylalanine or tryptophan. Fields, in order: V gene, CDR3 length, J gene, CDR3 protein.

TRBV6-1	12	TRBJ1-5	ASRSRGPNQPQH
TRBV6-5	11	TRBJ1-5	ASSWGADQPQH
TRBV6-1	10	TRBJ2-2	ASTAVTGELF
TRBV19	13	TRBJ2-2	ASSIAAGNTGELF
TRBV20-1	11	TRBJ1-5	SATSGVAQPQH
TRBV27	12	TRBJ2-2	ASSFRTNTGELF
TRBV12-3/TRBV12-4	12	TRBJ2-2	ASSLLIGTGELF
TRBV20-1	13	TRBJ2-7	SARRDRGNPYEQY
TRBV6-5	15	TRBJ2-3	ASSYTSGQVMQGTQY
TRBV20-1	13	TRBJ1-4	SARDYGGPGEKLF
TRBV6-1	10	TRBJ2-2	ASRPLTGELF
TRBV19	14	TRBJ1-2	ASSTERTVTNYGYT
TRBV6-1	11	TRBJ1-2	ASRPGALGGYT
TRBV6-1	13	TRBJ1-2	ASRLGRGFRYGYT
TRBV20-1	10	TRBJ2-5	SAGGGEETQY
TRBV9	14	TRBJ1-6	ASSRQGTGTNSPLH
TRBV27	13	TRBJ2-7	ASSLSSGFTYEQY
TRBV6-2/TRBV6-3	13	TRBJ2-3	ASSHRTSGTGTQY
TRBV6-1	13	TRBJ1-5	ASSDRSGRNQPQH
TRBV19	13	TRBJ1-1	ASSPGGGMNTEAF
TRBV19	11	TRBJ2-7	ASGRGSSYEQY
TRBV11-3	13	TRBJ2-5	ASSPGQGSLETQY
TRBV18	13	TRBJ1-2	ASSPDGGPNYGYT
TRBV7-2	13	TRBJ1-2	ASSLDLWEDYGYT
TRBV25-1	11	TRBJ2-7	ASSEFVAGEQY
TRBV11-1	13	TRBJ1-6	ASSLDQREGSPLH
TRBV6-2/TRBV6-3	11	TRBJ1-1	ASSYKLTAEAF
TRBV7-9	13	TRBJ1-4	ASSEGTHNNEKLF
TRBV27	12	TRBJ2-7	ASSLRQGSYEQY
TRBV7-3	15	TRBJ1-1	ASSSIPGRQGQAEAF